Presented here are 7 T cell receptor beta chains from one specimen sequenced in a study of blood T cell repertoires in COVID-19. The table came from immunoSEQ multiplex PCR; TCRdb's copy has only in-frame clones and leaves some out. Seen here are about 140,000 clones, 75% to 85% observed once, and the top ten hold more than 3.5%. Specimen: peripheral blood. All receptors come from a woman older than 75 with active or convalescent COVID-19.

In its sample, this clone was seen once. This rearrangement joins TRBV6-1 to TRBJ1-6; 8 positions match TRBD1. V lost 1 base to trimming and J lost 11 bases; unmatched junction nucleotides: 4. CDR3 size: 14 residues. Germline V CDR1 and CDR2: MNHNS, SASEGT. The CDR3 here is CASSEGQGIPPLHF. DNA for the CDR3: TGTGCCAGCAGTGAAGGACAGGGGATTCCACCCCTCCACTTT.

The chain is built from TRBV27 and TRBJ2-2; D is perhaps TRBD1 (5 bases). Germline V gives CDR1 MNHEY, CDR2 SMNVEV (reference sequence). CDR3 length: 14 amino acids. Trimming removed 6 bases at V and 6 bases at J, with 14 bases between. The CDR3 bases are TGTGCCAGCAGCAAACTCAGGGTGGCCGGGGAGCTGTTTTTT. Its protein product is CASSKLRVAGELFF.

This clone was seen once. The genes are TRBV6-1 and TRBJ2-2; 10 bases align to TRBD2. V gave up 4 bases and J gave up 6 bases; unmatched junction bases: 5. This CDR3 contains 15 residues. Germline assignment: CDR1 MNHNS and CDR2 SASEGT. DNA of the CDR3: TGTGCCAGCAGTGTAGCTAGCGGGGGCCCCGGGGAGCTGTTTTTT. Amino acid sequence: CASSVASGGPGELFF.

The rearrangement links TRBV5-1 to TRBJ1-6; a weak D match, TRBD1 (5 bases). Per germline, CDR1 SGHRS and CDR2 YFSETQ. The CDR3 spans 14 residues. V was cut by 0 bases and J by 9 bases, with 10 bases left in between. The CDR3 coding sequence is TGCGCCAGCAGCTTGGGGCAGGGAGGTTCACCCCTCCACTTT. Its translation is CASSLGQGGSPLHF. Complete variable domain (other parts from reference TRBV5-1 and TRBJ1-6): KAGVTQTPRYLIKTRGQQVTLSCSPISGHRSVSWYQQTPGQGLQFLFEYFSETQRNKGNFPGRFSGRQFSNSRSEMNVSTLELGDSALYLCASSLGQGGSPLHFGNGTRLTVT.

This rearrangement joins TRBV18 to TRBJ2-3, with D unresolved. The CDR3 totals 15 residues. The V and J ends lost 8 bases and 1 base respectively, with 16 bases between them. Per the germline V gene, CDR1 is KGHSH and CDR2 is LQKENI. The CDR3 protein is CASPANRGGTDTQYF. The CDR3 nucleotides read TGTGCCAGCCCCGCCAATAGAGGCGGCACAGATACGCAGTATTTT.

V is TRBV7-8 and J is TRBJ1-5; the match to TRBD1 covers 8 bases. This CDR3 is 14 amino acids long. The V gene's germline CDR1 is SGHVS and CDR2 FQNEAQ. The trim removed 5 bases at V and 7 bases at J, leaving 7 bases unmatched. CDR3 nucleotides: TGTGCCAGCAGCGCAACAGGGGGAGGACAGCCCCAGCATTTT. Translated: CASSATGGGQPQHF.

The chain couples TRBV7-2 to TRBJ2-7; 9 positions agree with TRBD2. Germline trimming cut 5 bases from V and 2 bases from J; bases unmatched to any gene: 13. This CDR3 comprises 17 residues. Per germline, CDR1 SGHTA and CDR2 FQGNSA. The CDR3 here is CASSDKTLAGTTYEQYF. The CDR3 DNA reads as TGTGCCAGCAGCGATAAGACGCTAGCGGGGACGACCTACGAGCAGTACTTC.